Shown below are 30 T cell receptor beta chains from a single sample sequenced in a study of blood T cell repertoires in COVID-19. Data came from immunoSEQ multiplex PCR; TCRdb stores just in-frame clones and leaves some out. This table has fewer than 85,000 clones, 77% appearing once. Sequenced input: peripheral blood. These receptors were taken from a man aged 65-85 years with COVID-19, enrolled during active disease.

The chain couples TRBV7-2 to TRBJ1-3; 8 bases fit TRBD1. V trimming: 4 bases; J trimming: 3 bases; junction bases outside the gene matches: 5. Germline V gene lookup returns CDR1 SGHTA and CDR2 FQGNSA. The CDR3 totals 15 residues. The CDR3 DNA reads TGTGCCAGCAGCTCCGGACAGGGACGTGGAAACACCATATATTTT. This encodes CASSSGQGRGNTIYF.

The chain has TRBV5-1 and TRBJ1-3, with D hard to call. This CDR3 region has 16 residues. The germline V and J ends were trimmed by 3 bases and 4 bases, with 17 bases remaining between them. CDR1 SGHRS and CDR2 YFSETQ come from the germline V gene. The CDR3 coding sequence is TGCGCCAGCAGCTCGAGCGGCTCAGCGGCCGGAAACACCATATATTTT. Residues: CASSSSGSAAGNTIYF.

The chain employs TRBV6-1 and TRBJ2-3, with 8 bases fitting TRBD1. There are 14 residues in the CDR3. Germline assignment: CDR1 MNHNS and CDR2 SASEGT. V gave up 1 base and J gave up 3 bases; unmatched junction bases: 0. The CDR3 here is CASSEGQGTDTQYF. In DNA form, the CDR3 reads TGTGCCAGCAGTGAAGGACAGGGGACAGATACGCAGTATTTT.

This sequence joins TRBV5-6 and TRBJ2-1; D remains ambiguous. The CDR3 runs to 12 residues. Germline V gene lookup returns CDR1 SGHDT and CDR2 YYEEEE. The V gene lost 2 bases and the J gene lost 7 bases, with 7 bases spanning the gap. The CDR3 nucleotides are TGTGCCAGCAGCTTTATCGGGAATGAGCAGTTCTTC. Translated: CASSFIGNEQFF.

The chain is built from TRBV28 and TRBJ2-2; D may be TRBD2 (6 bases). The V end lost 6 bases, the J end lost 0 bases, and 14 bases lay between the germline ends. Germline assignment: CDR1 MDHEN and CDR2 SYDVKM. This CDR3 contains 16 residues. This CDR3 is CASSQRGGANTGELFF. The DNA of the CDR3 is TGTGCCAGCAGCCAGAGGGGCGGGGCGAACACCGGGGAGCTGTTTTTT.

The CDR3 DNA is TGTGCCAGCTCACCCGGAGGCAGTTCATGGGCGGAGACCCAGTACTTC. Translation gives CASSPGGSSWAETQYF. This chain uses TRBV18 with TRBJ2-5; a weak D match, TRBD2 (5 bases). The CDR3 length is 16 residues. V dropped 3 bases and J dropped 5 bases, with 19 bases sitting between them. Germline assignment: CDR1 KGHSH and CDR2 LQKENI. Based on the CDR3 plus reference TRBV18 and TRBJ2-5, the full variable domain is NAGVMQNPRHLVRRRGQEARLRCSPMKGHSHVYWYRQLPEEGLKFMVYLQKENIIDESGMPKERFSAEFPKEGPSILRIQQVVRGDSAAYFCASSPGGSSWAETQYFGPGTRLLVL.

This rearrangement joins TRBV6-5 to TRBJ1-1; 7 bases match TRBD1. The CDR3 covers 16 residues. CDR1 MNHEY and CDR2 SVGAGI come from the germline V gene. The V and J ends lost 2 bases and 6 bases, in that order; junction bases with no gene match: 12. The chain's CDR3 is CASSYPPGAGGSEAFF. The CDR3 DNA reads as TGTGCCAGCAGTTACCCCCCGGGTGCAGGGGGATCTGAAGCTTTCTTT.

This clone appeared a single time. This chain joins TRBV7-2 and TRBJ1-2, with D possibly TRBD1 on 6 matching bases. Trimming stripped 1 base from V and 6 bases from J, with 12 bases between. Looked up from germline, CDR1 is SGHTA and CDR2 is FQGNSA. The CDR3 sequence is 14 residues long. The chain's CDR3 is CASSLEAGVDGYTF. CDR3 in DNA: TGTGCCAGCAGCTTAGAGGCAGGGGTTGATGGCTACACCTTC.

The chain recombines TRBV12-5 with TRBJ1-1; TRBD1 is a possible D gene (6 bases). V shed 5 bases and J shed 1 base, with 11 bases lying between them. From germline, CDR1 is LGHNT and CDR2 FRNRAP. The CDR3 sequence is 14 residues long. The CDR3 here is CASGTGGWNTEAFF. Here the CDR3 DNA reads TGTGCTAGTGGTACTGGGGGCTGGAACACTGAAGCTTTCTTT.

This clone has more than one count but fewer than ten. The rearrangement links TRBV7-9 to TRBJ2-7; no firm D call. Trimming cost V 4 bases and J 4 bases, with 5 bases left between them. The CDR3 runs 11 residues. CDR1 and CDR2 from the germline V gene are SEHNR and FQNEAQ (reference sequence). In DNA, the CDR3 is TGTGCCAGCAGCTCCTTTTACGAGCAGTACTTC. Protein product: CASSSFYEQYF.

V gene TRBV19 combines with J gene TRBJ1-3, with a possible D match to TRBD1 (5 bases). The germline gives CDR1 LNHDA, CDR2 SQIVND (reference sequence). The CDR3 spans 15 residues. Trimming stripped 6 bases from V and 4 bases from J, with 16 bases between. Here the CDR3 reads CASSHGTPRGNTIYF. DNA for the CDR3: TGTGCCAGTAGCCACGGGACTCCTAGGGGAAACACCATATATTTT.

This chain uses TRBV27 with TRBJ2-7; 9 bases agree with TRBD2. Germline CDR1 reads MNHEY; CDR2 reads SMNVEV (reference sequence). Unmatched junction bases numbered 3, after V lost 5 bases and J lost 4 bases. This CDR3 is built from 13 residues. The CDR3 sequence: CASSLAGQYEQYF. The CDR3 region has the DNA TGTGCCAGCAGTCTAGCGGGGCAGTACGAGCAGTACTTC.

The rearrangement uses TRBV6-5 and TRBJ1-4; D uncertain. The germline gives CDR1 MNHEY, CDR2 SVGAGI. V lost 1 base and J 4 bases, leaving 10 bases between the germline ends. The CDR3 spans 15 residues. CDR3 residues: CASSYFSGGNEKLFF. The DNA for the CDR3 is TGTGCCAGCAGTTACTTCTCAGGTGGTAATGAAAAACTGTTTTTT.

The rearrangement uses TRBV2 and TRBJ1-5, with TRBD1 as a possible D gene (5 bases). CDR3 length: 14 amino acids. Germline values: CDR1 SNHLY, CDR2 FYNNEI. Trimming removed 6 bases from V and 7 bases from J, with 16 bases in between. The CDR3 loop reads CASRVQGGEQPQHF. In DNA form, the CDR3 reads TGTGCCAGCAGGGTGCAGGGAGGCGAGCAGCCCCAGCATTTT.

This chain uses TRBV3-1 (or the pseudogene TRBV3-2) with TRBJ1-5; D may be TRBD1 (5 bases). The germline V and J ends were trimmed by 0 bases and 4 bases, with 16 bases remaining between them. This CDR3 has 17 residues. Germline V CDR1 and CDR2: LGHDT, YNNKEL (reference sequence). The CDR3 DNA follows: TGTGCCAGCAGCCAAGAGAAGGCGGGGGGTGGGAATCAGCCCCAGCATTTT. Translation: CASSQEKAGGGNQPQHF.

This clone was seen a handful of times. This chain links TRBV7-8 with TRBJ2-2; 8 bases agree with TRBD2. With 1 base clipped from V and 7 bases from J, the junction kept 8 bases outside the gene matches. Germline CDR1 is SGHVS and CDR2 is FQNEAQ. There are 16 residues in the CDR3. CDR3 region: CASSLVAAGEIGELFF. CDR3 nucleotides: TGTGCCAGCAGCTTAGTTGCAGCGGGAGAGATCGGGGAGCTGTTTTTT.

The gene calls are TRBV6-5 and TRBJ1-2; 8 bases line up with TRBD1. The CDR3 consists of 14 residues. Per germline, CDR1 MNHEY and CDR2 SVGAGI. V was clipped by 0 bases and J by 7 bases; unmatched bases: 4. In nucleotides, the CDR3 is TGTGCCAGCAGTTACTCCGACAGGGGCTTTGGCTACACCTTC. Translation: CASSYSDRGFGYTF.

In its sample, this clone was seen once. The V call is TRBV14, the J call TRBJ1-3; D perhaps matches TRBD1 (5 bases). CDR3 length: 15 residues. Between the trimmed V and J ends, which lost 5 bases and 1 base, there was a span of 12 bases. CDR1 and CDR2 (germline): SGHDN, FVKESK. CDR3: CASSSTAGSGNTIYF. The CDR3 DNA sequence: TGTGCCAGCAGCTCCACCGCAGGGTCTGGAAACACCATATATTTT.

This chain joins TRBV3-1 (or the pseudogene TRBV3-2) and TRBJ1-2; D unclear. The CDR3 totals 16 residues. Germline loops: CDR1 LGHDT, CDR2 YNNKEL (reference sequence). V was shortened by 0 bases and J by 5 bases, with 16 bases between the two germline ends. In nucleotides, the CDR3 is TGTGCCAGCAGCCAAGAGCCAGGCTCTTCTGGGTATGGCTACACCTTC. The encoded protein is CASSQEPGSSGYGYTF.

The CDR3: CASRGLAGQPAHEQYF. CDR3 nucleotide sequence: TGTGCCAGCAGAGGGTTGGCGGGGCAACCGGCCCACGAGCAGTACTTC. V is TRBV7-9 and J is TRBJ2-7; D may be TRBD2 (6 bases). V was cut by 6 bases and J by 5 bases, with 23 bases left in between. The CDR3 extends over 16 amino acids. The V gene's germline CDR1 is SEHNR and CDR2 FQNEAQ (reference sequence).

In DNA, the CDR3 is TGTGCCAGCTCACCCGCCGACAGGGGGCGGACTGAAGCTTTCTTT. This gives the protein CASSPADRGRTEAFF. V usage is TRBV18 and J usage is TRBJ1-1; 10 bases match TRBD1. The V gene end was trimmed by 3 bases and the J gene end by 5 bases; junction bases not matched to a gene: 6. CDR1 KGHSH and CDR2 LQKENI come from the germline V gene. The CDR3 is made up of 15 amino acids.

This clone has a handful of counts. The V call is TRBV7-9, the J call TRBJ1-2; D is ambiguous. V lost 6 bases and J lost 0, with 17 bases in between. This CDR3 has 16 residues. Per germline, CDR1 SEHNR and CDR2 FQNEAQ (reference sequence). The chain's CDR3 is CASSRSLVSTNYGYTF. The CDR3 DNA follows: TGTGCCAGCAGTCGAAGCCTAGTTTCAACTAACTATGGCTACACCTTC.

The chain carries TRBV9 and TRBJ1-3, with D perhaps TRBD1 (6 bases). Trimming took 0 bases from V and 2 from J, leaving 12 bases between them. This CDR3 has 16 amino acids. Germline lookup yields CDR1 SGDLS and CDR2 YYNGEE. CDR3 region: CASSVGQARAGNTIYF. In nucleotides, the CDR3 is TGTGCCAGCAGCGTAGGACAGGCCAGGGCTGGAAACACCATATATTTT.

The CDR3 sequence: CASSYGSGGLPYEQYF. The DNA of the CDR3 is TGTGCCAGCAGTTACGGATCGGGAGGGCTCCCCTACGAGCAGTACTTC. J is TRBJ2-7 and V is TRBV6-2 or TRBV6-3; 8 bases are a match to TRBD2. This CDR3 region has 16 residues. The trim removed 2 bases at V and 2 bases at J, leaving 8 bases unmatched. Germline lookup yields CDR1 MNHEY and CDR2 SVGEGT.

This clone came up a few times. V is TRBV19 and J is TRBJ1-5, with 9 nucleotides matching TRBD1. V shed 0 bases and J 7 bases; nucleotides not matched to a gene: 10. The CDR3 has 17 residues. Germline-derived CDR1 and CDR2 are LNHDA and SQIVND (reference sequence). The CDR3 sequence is CASSIEGVGQGRQPQHF. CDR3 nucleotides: TGTGCCAGTAGTATAGAAGGGGTGGGACAGGGAAGGCAGCCCCAGCATTTT.

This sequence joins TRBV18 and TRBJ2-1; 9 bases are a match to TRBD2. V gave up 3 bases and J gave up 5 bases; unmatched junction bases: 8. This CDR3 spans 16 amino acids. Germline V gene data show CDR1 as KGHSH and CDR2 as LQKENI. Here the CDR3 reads CASSPLTSGLDNEQFF. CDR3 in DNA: TGTGCCAGCTCACCTCTTACTAGCGGGTTAGACAATGAGCAGTTCTTC.

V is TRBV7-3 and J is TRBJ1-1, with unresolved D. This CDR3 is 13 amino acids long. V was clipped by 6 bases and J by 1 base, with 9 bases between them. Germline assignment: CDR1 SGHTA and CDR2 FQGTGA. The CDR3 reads CASSIEENTEAFF. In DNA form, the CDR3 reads TGTGCCAGCAGTATTGAGGAGAACACTGAAGCTTTCTTT.

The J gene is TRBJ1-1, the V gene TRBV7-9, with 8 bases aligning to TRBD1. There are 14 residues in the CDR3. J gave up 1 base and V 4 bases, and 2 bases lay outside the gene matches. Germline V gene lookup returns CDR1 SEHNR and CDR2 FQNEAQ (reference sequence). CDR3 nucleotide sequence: TGTGCCAGCAGCTCCGGACAGGGGAACACTGAAGCTTTCTTT. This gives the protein CASSSGQGNTEAFF. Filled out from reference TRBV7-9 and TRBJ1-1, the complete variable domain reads DTGVSQNPRHKITKRGQNVTFRCDPISEHNRLYWYRQTLGQGPEFLTYFQNEAQLEKSRLLSDRFSAERPKGSFSTLEIQRTEQGDSAMYLCASSSGQGNTEAFFGQGTRLTVV.

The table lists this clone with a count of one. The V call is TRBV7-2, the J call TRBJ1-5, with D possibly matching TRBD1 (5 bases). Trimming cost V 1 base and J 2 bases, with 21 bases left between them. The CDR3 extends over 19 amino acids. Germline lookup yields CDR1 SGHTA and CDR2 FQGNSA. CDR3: CASSLGFYLRGRGNQPQHF. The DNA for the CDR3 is TGTGCCAGCAGCTTAGGATTTTATCTGCGGGGACGCGGCAATCAGCCCCAGCATTTT.

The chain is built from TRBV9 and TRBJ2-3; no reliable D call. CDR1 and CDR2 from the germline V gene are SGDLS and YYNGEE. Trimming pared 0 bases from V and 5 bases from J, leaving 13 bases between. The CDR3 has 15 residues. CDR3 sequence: CASSVGASPGDTQYF. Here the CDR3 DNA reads TGTGCCAGCAGCGTAGGGGCCAGTCCCGGAGATACGCAGTATTTT. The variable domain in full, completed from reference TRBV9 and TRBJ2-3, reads DSGVTQTPKHLITATGQRVTLRCSPRSGDLSVYWYQQSLDQGLQFLIQYYNGEERAKGNILERFSAQQFPDLHSELNLSSLELGDSALYFCASSVGASPGDTQYFGPGTRLTVL.